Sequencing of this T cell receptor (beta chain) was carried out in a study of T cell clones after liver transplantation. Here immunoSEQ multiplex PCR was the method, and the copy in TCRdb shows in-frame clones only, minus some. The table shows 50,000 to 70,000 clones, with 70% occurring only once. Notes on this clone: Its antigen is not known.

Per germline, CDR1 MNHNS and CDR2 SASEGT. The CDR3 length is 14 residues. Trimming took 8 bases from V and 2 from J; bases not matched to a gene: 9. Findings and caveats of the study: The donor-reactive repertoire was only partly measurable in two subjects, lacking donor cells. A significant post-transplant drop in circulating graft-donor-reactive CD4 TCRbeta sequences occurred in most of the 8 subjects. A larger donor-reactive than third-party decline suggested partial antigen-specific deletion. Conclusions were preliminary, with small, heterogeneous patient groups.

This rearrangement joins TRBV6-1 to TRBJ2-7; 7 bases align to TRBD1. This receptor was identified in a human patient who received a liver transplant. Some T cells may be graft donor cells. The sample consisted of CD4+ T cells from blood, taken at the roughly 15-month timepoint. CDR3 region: CASDYDRVAYEQYF. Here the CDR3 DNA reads TGTGCCAGCGACTACGACAGGGTGGCCTACGAGCAGTACTTC.